The 28 T cell receptor beta chains reported below all come from one sample, sequenced in a study of blood T cell repertoires in COVID-19. Repertoires were generated with immunoSEQ multiplex PCR, while TCRdb's copy carries only in-frame clones and drops some. The sample shows about 400,000 clones, roughly 91% of them seen only once. The sequenced sample consisted of PBMCs or T cells enriched from blood (not recorded which). These receptors were obtained from a woman in her 30s who had recovered from COVID-19.

The chain recombines TRBV10-3 with TRBJ2-1, with 11 bases matching TRBD2. Trimming cost V 4 bases and J 0 bases; bases outside gene matches: 5. The CDR3 has 17 amino acids. Looked up from germline, CDR1 is ENHRY and CDR2 is SYGVKD. The CDR3 protein is CAISGTSGRNSYNEQFF. The CDR3 DNA reads as TGTGCCATCAGTGGGACTAGCGGGCGTAACTCCTACAATGAGCAGTTCTTC.

The chain employs TRBV18 and TRBJ2-7; D not certain. This CDR3 is 14 amino acids long. Germline V gene lookup returns CDR1 KGHSH and CDR2 LQKENI. The V end was cut by 2 bases, the J end by 0 bases, with 8 bases between. The CDR3 bases are TGTGCCAGCTCACCAGTTCCGGGCTCCTACGAGCAGTACTTC. Amino acids: CASSPVPGSYEQYF.

This clone has more than one count but fewer than ten. CDR3 sequence reads: CASRPGGPNTEAFF. DNA of the CDR3: TGTGCCAGCAGGCCAGGGGGGCCGAACACTGAAGCTTTCTTT. The J gene is TRBJ1-1, the V gene TRBV9, with 7 bases identical to TRBD1. The germline V gene encodes CDR1 SGDLS and CDR2 YYNGEE. Trimming at V came to 5 bases and at J to 1 base, leaving 5 bases not matched to a gene. The CDR3 runs to 14 residues.

This clone appeared once. The V gene is TRBV12-3 or TRBV12-4, the J gene TRBJ1-5, with unresolved D. Trimming pared 5 bases from V and 0 bases from J, leaving 5 bases between. The CDR3 spans 13 residues. CDR3 bases: TGTGCCAGCAGTCTTATTAGCAATCAGCCCCAGCATTTT. It is translated as CASSLISNQPQHF.

This clone appeared a few times. The chain links TRBV29-1 to TRBJ1-1; D remains ambiguous. Deletions cut 8 bases from V and 0 bases from J, with 13 bases between. The germline gives CDR1 SQVTM, CDR2 ANQGSEA. This CDR3 region has 13 residues. The CDR3 loop reads CSLRAGMNTEAFF. Written as DNA, the CDR3 is TGCAGCTTGAGAGCGGGGATGAACACTGAAGCTTTCTTT. The full variable domain, completed using reference TRBV29-1 and TRBJ1-1, is SAVISQKPSRDICQRGTSLTIQCQVDSQVTMMFWYRQQPGQSLTLIATANQGSEATYESGFVIDKFPISRPNLTFSTLTVSNMSPEDSSIYLCSLRAGMNTEAFFGQGTRLTVV.

This clone was detected only once. In DNA form, the CDR3 reads TGTGCCAGCAGACAAGACAGGTCCTACAATGAGCAGTTCTTC. Amino acids: CASRQDRSYNEQFF. The chain employs TRBV28 and TRBJ2-1; D might be TRBD1 (6 bases). The CDR3 contains 14 residues. Germline CDR1 is MDHEN and CDR2 is SYDVKM. V was trimmed by 6 bases and J by 1 base, leaving 10 bases between them.

The chain combines TRBV29-1 with TRBJ2-7, with TRBD2 matching over 8 bases. Per germline, CDR1 SQVTM and CDR2 ANQGSEA. J was trimmed by 2 bases and V by 7 bases; bases with no gene match: 7. The CDR3 has 13 amino acids. Written as DNA, the CDR3 is TGCAGCGCCGCGTCGGGAGGGCCCTACGAGCAGTACTTC. It yields the protein CSAASGGPYEQYF.

The V and J genes are TRBV7-9 and TRBJ2-7; 9 bases are a match to TRBD1. The CDR3 contains 16 residues. J gave up 6 bases and V 6 bases, and 15 bases lay outside the gene matches. Germline V CDR1 and CDR2: SEHNR, FQNEAQ (reference sequence). The DNA for the CDR3 is TGTGCCAGCAGGCCAAGTACAGGGGGCCCTTCGCGCGAGCAGTACTTC. Translation: CASRPSTGGPSREQYF.

The genes are TRBV30 and TRBJ1-3; D may be TRBD1 (5 bases). CDR1 and CDR2 (germline): GTSNPN, SVGIG (reference sequence). The CDR3 consists of 16 residues. V lost 0 bases to trimming and J lost 2 bases, with 14 bases between them. The CDR3 sequence: CAWSVRAGPTGNTIYF. Here the CDR3 DNA reads TGTGCCTGGAGTGTACGAGCAGGGCCTACTGGAAACACCATATATTTT.

The chain joins TRBV19 to TRBJ1-6; D ambiguous. The CDR3 is made up of 15 amino acids. Germline loops: CDR1 LNHDA, CDR2 SQIVND (reference sequence). V was pared by 7 bases and J by 0 bases, with 10 bases between. The CDR3 here is CASIERSSYNSPLHF. The CDR3, as DNA: TGTGCCAGTATTGAGAGGAGCTCCTATAATTCACCCCTCCACTTT.

The J gene is TRBJ2-4, the V gene TRBV30; no clear D gene. The V gene lost 0 bases and the J gene lost 0 bases, with 12 bases spanning the gap. The CDR3 contains 16 residues. CDR1 and CDR2 from the germline V gene are GTSNPN and SVGIG (reference sequence). For the CDR3, the DNA is TGTGCCTGGAGTGTACGCACAGATCTAGCCAAAAACATTCAGTACTTC. It encodes CAWSVRTDLAKNIQYF.

The J gene is TRBJ2-7, the V gene TRBV12-3 or TRBV12-4; perhaps TRBD1 as D (6 bases). The CDR3 is 13 residues long. V was cut by 5 bases and J by 2 bases, with 10 bases left in between. CDR3 sequence reads: CASSQGTTYEQYF. CDR3 DNA sequence: TGTGCCAGCAGTCAGGGGACGACCTACGAGCAGTACTTC.

The chain carries TRBV25-1 and TRBJ2-1, with TRBD2 matching over 9 bases. From germline, CDR1 is MGHDK and CDR2 SYGVNS. The CDR3 runs 15 residues. V was clipped by 5 bases and J by 1 base; unmatched bases: 3. CDR3 protein: CASSSAGGSYNEQFF. The CDR3 nucleotides are TGTGCCAGCAGTTCAGCGGGAGGTTCCTACAATGAGCAGTTCTTC.

The chain carries TRBV29-1 and TRBJ1-1; a possible D gene is TRBD1 (5 bases). Trimming removed 7 bases from V and 1 base from J, with 10 bases in between. The CDR3 covers 12 residues. Germline CDR1 and CDR2: SQVTM and ANQGSEA. The CDR3 bases are TGCAGCGGAAAAGGGGCGAACACTGAAGCTTTCTTT. It encodes CSGKGANTEAFF.

The V and J genes are TRBV30 and TRBJ1-2; D gene ambiguous. V lost 1 base to trimming and J lost 3 bases, with 6 bases between them. The V gene's germline CDR1 is GTSNPN and CDR2 SVGIG (reference sequence). The CDR3 runs 12 residues. This chain's CDR3 is CAWSEEDYGYTF. Written as DNA, the CDR3 is TGTGCCTGGAGTGAAGAGGACTATGGCTACACCTTC.

The V and J genes are TRBV4-3 and TRBJ2-1; tentatively, D is TRBD2 (7 bases). The CDR3 totals 13 residues. Trimming left V 0 bases short and J 15 bases short, with 15 bases between. Germline CDR1 and CDR2: LGHNA and YSLEER. The chain's CDR3 is CASSQDMGGPTFF. In DNA form, the CDR3 reads TGCGCCAGCAGCCAAGATATGGGGGGGCCCACGTTCTTC.

The genes are TRBV18 and TRBJ1-1; no reliable D call. The CDR3 loop spans 13 amino acids. Trimming cost V 4 bases and J 0 bases, with 6 bases left between them. CDR1 is KGHSH, CDR2 LQKENI, per germline. Here the CDR3 reads CASSLGVNTEAFF. The CDR3, as DNA: TGTGCCAGCTCACTAGGAGTGAACACTGAAGCTTTCTTT.

The CDR3 reads CASSVTSTSIQYF. As DNA, the CDR3 is TGTGCCAGCAGCGTGACTAGCACTAGCATTCAGTACTTC. The V call is TRBV7-9, the J call TRBJ2-4; the match to TRBD2 covers 7 bases. Germline loops: CDR1 SEHNR, CDR2 FQNEAQ (reference sequence). The CDR3 has 13 amino acids. Unmatched junction bases numbered 7, after V lost 5 bases and J lost 9 bases.

Note on this clone: Relative to the germline gene, one junction end is altered; a read error may explain this. This chain uses TRBV9 with TRBJ1-4; D gene ambiguous. The germline CDR1 and CDR2 sequences are SGDLS and YYNGEE. This CDR3 is 14 amino acids long. The CDR3 spells CASSVIPTDEKLFF. The CDR3 region has the DNA TGTGCCAGCAGCGTAATTCCAACTGATGAAAAACTGTTTTTT.

The CDR3 DNA follows: TGTGCCATCAGTGAGGAGGTTAGCCCCCTCCACTTT. Translating it yields CAISEEVSPLHF. The chain carries TRBV10-3 and TRBJ1-6; D ambiguous. CDR1 ENHRY and CDR2 SYGVKD come from the germline V gene. V lost 2 bases and J lost 13, with 9 bases in between. This CDR3 comprises 12 residues.

The rearrangement links TRBV5-4 to TRBJ2-1; 11 bases are shared with TRBD2. This CDR3 is built from 16 residues. V dropped 4 bases and J dropped 3; count of bases not matched to a gene: 6. Germline V gene lookup returns CDR1 SGHNT and CDR2 YYREEE (reference sequence). The CDR3 spells CASSLLGLAGYNEQFF. CDR3 coding DNA: TGTGCCAGCAGCCTCCTAGGACTAGCGGGCTACAATGAGCAGTTCTTC.

This clone has more than one count but fewer than ten. V gene TRBV7-2 combines with J gene TRBJ1-3; D unresolved. Trimming shortened V by 5 bases and J by 4 bases, and 15 bases separated the two germline ends. Per germline, CDR1 SGHTA and CDR2 FQGNSA. CDR3 length: 15 residues. The CDR3 region is CASSPSGVQGNTIYF. The CDR3 region has the DNA TGTGCCAGCAGCCCCTCCGGGGTGCAGGGAAACACCATATATTTT. The whole variable domain, filled in from reference TRBV7-2 and TRBJ1-3, reads GAGVSQSPSNKVTEKGKDVELRCDPISGHTALYWYRQSLGQGLEFLIYFQGNSAPDKSGLPSDRFSAERTGGSVSTLTIQRTQQEDSAVYLCASSPSGVQGNTIYFGEGSWLTVV.

The V gene is TRBV28, the J gene TRBJ2-7, with a possible D match to TRBD2 (5 bases). V lost 6 bases and J 0 bases, leaving 18 bases between the germline ends. CDR3 length equals 16 residues. Germline V gene data show CDR1 as MDHEN and CDR2 as SYDVKM. CDR3 region: CASSQSEGLGSYEQYF. CDR3 bases: TGTGCCAGCAGCCAATCTGAGGGATTGGGCTCCTACGAGCAGTACTTC.

The chain employs TRBV3-1 (or the pseudogene TRBV3-2) and TRBJ1-4; D not resolved. This CDR3 is 11 amino acids long. With 4 bases removed from V and 8 bases from J, the gap between germline ends came to 5 bases. Germline loops: CDR1 LGHDT, CDR2 YNNKEL (reference sequence). This CDR3 reads CASSREEKLFF. The CDR3 bases are TGTGCCAGCAGCCGCGAGGAAAAACTGTTTTTT.

The chain recombines TRBV5-1 with TRBJ1-2; D perhaps matches TRBD1 (5 bases). Trimming removed 4 bases from V and 4 bases from J, with 20 bases in between. This CDR3 is built from 16 residues. Germline assignment: CDR1 SGHRS and CDR2 YFSETQ. CDR3 amino acids: CASSLPTASSLYGYTF. The CDR3, as DNA: TGCGCCAGCAGCCTACCGACAGCCAGTTCCCTCTATGGCTACACCTTC. The full variable domain, in which reference TRBV5-1 and TRBJ1-2 provide the parts outside the CDR3, is KAGVTQTPRYLIKTRGQQVTLSCSPISGHRSVSWYQQTPGQGLQFLFEYFSETQRNKGNFPGRFSGRQFSNSRSEMNVSTLELGDSALYLCASSLPTASSLYGYTFGSGTRLTVV.

In its sample, this clone was seen a few times. This rearrangement joins TRBV30 to TRBJ1-2; weak D call: TRBD1 (5 bases). CDR3 length: 12 residues. Trimming took off 2 bases at V and 9 bases at J, with 13 bases between the two ends. Germline V gene sequence: CDR1 GTSNPN, CDR2 SVGIG (reference sequence). Here the CDR3 reads CAWSRQGASYTF. The CDR3 DNA is TGTGCCTGGAGTAGGCAGGGTGCGAGCTACACCTTC.

This clone has just one count. The chain uses TRBV5-6 and TRBJ2-5; no clear D gene. Germline V lookup: CDR1 SGHDT, CDR2 YYEEEE. The CDR3 runs 12 residues. V shed 0 bases and J shed 4 bases, with 4 bases lying between them. In nucleotides, the CDR3 is TGTGCCAGCAGCTTGGGACTAGAGACCCAGTACTTC. This codes for CASSLGLETQYF.

The chain joins TRBV30 to TRBJ2-5; TRBD1 aligns across 7 bases. Per the germline V gene, CDR1 is GTSNPN and CDR2 is SVGIG (reference sequence). The CDR3 covers 13 residues. J was trimmed by 3 bases and V by 3 bases; bases with no gene match: 4. Here the CDR3 DNA reads TGTGCCTGGAGGGACAGGATTGAAGAGACCCAGTACTTC. Translation: CAWRDRIEETQYF.